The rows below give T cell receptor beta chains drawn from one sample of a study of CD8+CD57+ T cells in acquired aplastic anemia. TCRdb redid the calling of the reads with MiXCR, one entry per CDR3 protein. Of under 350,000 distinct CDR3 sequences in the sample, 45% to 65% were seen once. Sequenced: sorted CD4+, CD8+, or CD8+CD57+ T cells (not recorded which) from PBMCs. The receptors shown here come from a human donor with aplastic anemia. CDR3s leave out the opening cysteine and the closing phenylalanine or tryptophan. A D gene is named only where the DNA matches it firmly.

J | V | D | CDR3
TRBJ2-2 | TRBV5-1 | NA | ASSLGPTGELF
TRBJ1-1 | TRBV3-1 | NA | ASSQIAGDTEAF
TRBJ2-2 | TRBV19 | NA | ASSRTRNTGELF
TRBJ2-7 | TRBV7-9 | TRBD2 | ASSVAGAIEQY
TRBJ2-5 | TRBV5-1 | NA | ASSADESGETQY
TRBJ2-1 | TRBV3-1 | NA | ASSPFGLAPVHNEQF
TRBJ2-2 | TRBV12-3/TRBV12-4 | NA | ASSQIRDTGELF
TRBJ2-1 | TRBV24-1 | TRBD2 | ATSMRGSSYNEQF
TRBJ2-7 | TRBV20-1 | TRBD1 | SARTGTGQEQY
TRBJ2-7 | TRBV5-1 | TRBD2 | ASSLYSGPAYEQY
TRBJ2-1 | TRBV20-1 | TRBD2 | SARDMGSGRLYNEQF
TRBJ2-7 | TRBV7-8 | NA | ASSLTPLYEQY
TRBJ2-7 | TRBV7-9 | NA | ASSLEGGKDEQY
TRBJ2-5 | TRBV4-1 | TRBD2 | ASRPRTGGGAGETQY
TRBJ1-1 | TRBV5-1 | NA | ASSLKGRTGGLNTEAL